The 5 T cell receptor beta chains in this list originate from one sample, sequenced in a study of T-cell reconstitution after alpha-beta-depleted transplantation in children. Unique molecular identifiers were incorporated when the TCRbeta library was constructed. TCRdb ran MiXCR on the PCR reads and lists one entry per CDR3 protein. The sample yields some 600,000 distinct CDR3 sequences, under 15% seen once. Sample: PBMCs, mostly from graft donor cells, taken 360 days after TCRalphabeta/CD19-depleted stem cell transplant. Receptor source: a male patient younger than 18 who had a stem cell transplant for acute myeloid leukemia, so the T cells may come from the graft donor.

The chain employs TRBV6-2 or TRBV6-3 and TRBJ2-6; D uncertain. This CDR3 comprises 17 residues. Trimming removed 2 bases at V and 0 bases at J, with 11 bases between. From germline, CDR1 is MNHEY and CDR2 SVGEGT. The CDR3 loop reads CASSYLSTSSGANVLTF. Here the CDR3 DNA reads TGTGCCAGCAGTTACCTGAGTACCAGCTCTGGGGCCAACGTCCTGACTTTC.

This clonotype was counted a few times. The rearrangement links TRBV12-5 to TRBJ2-2; D remains unclear. The CDR3 covers 12 residues. The germline V gene has CDR1 LGHNT and CDR2 FRNRAP. The germline V and J ends were trimmed by 3 bases and 3 bases, with 2 bases remaining between them. DNA of the CDR3: TGTGCTAGTGGTTTCTACACCGGGGAGCTGTTTTTT. The encoded protein is CASGFYTGELFF.

This chain links TRBV6-5 with TRBJ2-2; possibly TRBD2 for D (5 bases). This CDR3 comprises 15 residues. Trimming left V 1 base short and J 6 bases short, with 12 bases between. Germline CDR1 and CDR2: MNHEY and SVGAGI. As DNA, the CDR3 is TGTGCCAGCAGTTACTTCGGGATCCCAGCCGGGGAGCTGTTTTTT. Protein product: CASSYFGIPAGELFF.

This clonotype came up a few times. This chain links TRBV6-2 or TRBV6-3 with TRBJ2-7; 9 bases align to TRBD2. CDR1 is MNHEY, CDR2 SVGEGT, per germline. V shed 3 bases, J shed 6 bases, and the junction held 6 bases outside the gene matches. The CDR3 runs to 14 residues. The CDR3 here is CASSYSGSLFEQYF. For the CDR3, the DNA is TGTGCCAGCAGTTATAGCGGGAGTTTGTTCGAGCAGTACTTC.

This clonotype was counted between two and nine times. The chain carries TRBV7-6 and TRBJ2-1; D is unclear. Germline loops: CDR1 SGHVS, CDR2 FNYEAQ. V was clipped by 1 base and J by 7 bases, with 20 bases between them. This CDR3 is 17 amino acids long. The CDR3 loop is CASSLGRERKLRNEQFF. CDR3 nucleotides: TGTGCCAGCAGCTTAGGCCGAGAACGGAAATTGAGGAATGAGCAGTTCTTC.